The T cell receptor beta chain described here comes from a study of T cells in Graves' hyperthyroidism and ophthalmopathy. The CDR3 regions of TCR beta were amplified from RNA transcripts. The HTBI primer set served for first-round RT-PCR of the TCR CDR3. One entry per CDR3 protein results from TCRdb running MiXCR on the multiplex PCR reads. The sample consists of a few hundred thousand distinct CDR3 sequences, roughly 23% of them appearing once. The PBMCs had their origin in approximately 10 ml of fresh peripheral blood. This clonotype was picked up a small number of times. V lost 1 base, J lost 4 bases, and 14 bases lay in between. The CDR3 totals 16 residues. Per germline, CDR1 LNHDA and CDR2 SQIVND (reference sequence).

The rearrangement links TRBV19 to TRBJ2-1, with D possibly being TRBD2 (5 bases). The sequencing input was blood. This TCR derives from a woman in her 70s with Graves' ophthalmopathy. The DNA for the CDR3 is TGTGCCAGTAGTATAGTCCCAGCGGAGTTTTACAATGAGCAGTTCTTC. It is translated as CASSIVPAEFYNEQFF.